These 5 T cell receptor beta chains came from one sample sequenced in a study of graft-versus-host responses after intestinal transplantation. The data were produced by immunoSEQ multiplex PCR, yet TCRdb's version contains in-frame clones alone and is incomplete. The sample contains about 37,000 clones, 75% to 90% of which appear only once. Processing was applied to graft tissue in order to liberate intraepithelial and lamina propria lymphocytes. The input for sequencing was ileum tissue, taken around 190 days after intestinal transplant. These receptor sequences come from a human patient who received an intestinal transplant, so some T cells may come from the graft donor.

This clone was detected a few times. This rearrangement joins TRBV11-2 to TRBJ1-6; D unresolved. In germline, CDR1 is SGHAT, CDR2 FQNNGV. V shed 0 bases and J shed 7 bases, with 4 bases lying between them. CDR3 length: 13 residues. The CDR3 DNA reads TGTGCCAGCAGCTTAGATCCGAATTCACCCCTCCACTTT. It is translated as CASSLDPNSPLHF.

This chain uses TRBV5-1 with TRBJ2-5; D call uncertain. The V end lost 0 bases, the J end lost 1 base, and 4 bases lay between the germline ends. In germline, CDR1 is SGHRS, CDR2 YFSETQ. The CDR3 covers 13 residues. The CDR3 spells CASSLGPQETQYF. Written as DNA, the CDR3 is TGCGCCAGCAGCTTGGGGCCCCAAGAGACCCAGTACTTC.

This chain joins TRBV6-1 and TRBJ1-5; no clear D gene. The CDR3 spans 13 residues. Germline CDR1 is MNHNS and CDR2 is SASEGT. Trimming removed 6 bases from V and 5 bases from J, with 11 bases in between. CDR3 coding DNA: TGTGCCAGCAGCGAATTACTATATCAGCCCCAGCATTTT. This codes for CASSELLYQPQHF.

In this sample, this clone turned up a few times. The CDR3: CASSFAGPSEQYF. The CDR3, as DNA: TGTGCCAGCAGTTTCGCGGGCCCATCCGAGCAGTACTTC. The chain carries TRBV27 and TRBJ2-7; D possibly corresponds to TRBD2 (5 bases). CDR1 MNHEY and CDR2 SMNVEV come from the germline V gene (reference sequence). CDR3 length: 13 amino acids. Trimming left V 3 bases short and J 6 bases short, with 12 bases between.

The genes are TRBV6-1 and TRBJ2-1; 8 bases are shared with TRBD1. The CDR3 runs to 17 residues. V was clipped by 4 bases and J by 4 bases; unmatched bases: 12. Germline V gene data show CDR1 as MNHNS and CDR2 as SASEGT. DNA of the CDR3: TGTGCCAGCAGTGCGGAGACAGGGGCGCCCCCGTACAATGAGCAGTTCTTC. Protein: CASSAETGAPPYNEQFF.